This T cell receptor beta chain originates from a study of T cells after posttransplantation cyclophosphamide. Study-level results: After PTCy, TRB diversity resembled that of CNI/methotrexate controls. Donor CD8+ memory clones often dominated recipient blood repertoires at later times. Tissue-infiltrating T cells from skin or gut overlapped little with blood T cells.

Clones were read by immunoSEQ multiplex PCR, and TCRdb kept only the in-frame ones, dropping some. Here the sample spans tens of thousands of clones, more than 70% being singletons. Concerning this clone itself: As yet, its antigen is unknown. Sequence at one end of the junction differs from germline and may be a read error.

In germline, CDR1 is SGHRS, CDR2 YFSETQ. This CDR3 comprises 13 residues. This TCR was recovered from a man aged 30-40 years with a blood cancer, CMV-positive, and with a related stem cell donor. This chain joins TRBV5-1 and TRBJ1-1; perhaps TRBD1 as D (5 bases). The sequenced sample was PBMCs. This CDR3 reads CASSLYQGVVGVF. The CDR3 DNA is TGCGCCAGCAGCTTGTACCAGGGCGTGGTGGGTGTCTTT.